This TCR beta chain was sequenced for a study of beta chain features in type 1 diabetes. Study findings and constraints: Shorter TCRB CDR3s, moderately but significantly so, were found in Type 1 diabetes patients in all four CD4+ subsets.

Notes on this clone: Antigen unknown.

The length of the CDR3 is 14 residues. Germline loops: CDR1 SGHRS, CDR2 YFSETQ. The V gene lost 5 bases and the J gene lost 1 base, with 12 bases spanning the gap. The entirety of the isolated RNA underwent reverse transcription, so expressed TCRB transcripts were sequenced. Assay used: immunoSEQ multiplex PCR; TCRdb lists only in-frame clones, some missing. The sample yields about 340,000 clones, roughly 14% seen once. One heparinised draw, averaging around 120 mL, was taken per donor. Via the markers CD45RO/CCR7/CD25/CD127/CD95/CD27, stem cell-like memory, regulatory, central memory and naive CD4+ cells were sorted.

The chain links TRBV5-1 to TRBJ2-5; D might be TRBD1 (6 bases). The sequenced material came from naive CD4+ T cells from blood. This sequence was found in a young woman with type 1 diabetes. The CDR3 sequence is CASRRGQSQETQYF. CDR3 in DNA: TGCGCCAGCAGGCGAGGACAGAGCCAAGAGACCCAGTACTTC.